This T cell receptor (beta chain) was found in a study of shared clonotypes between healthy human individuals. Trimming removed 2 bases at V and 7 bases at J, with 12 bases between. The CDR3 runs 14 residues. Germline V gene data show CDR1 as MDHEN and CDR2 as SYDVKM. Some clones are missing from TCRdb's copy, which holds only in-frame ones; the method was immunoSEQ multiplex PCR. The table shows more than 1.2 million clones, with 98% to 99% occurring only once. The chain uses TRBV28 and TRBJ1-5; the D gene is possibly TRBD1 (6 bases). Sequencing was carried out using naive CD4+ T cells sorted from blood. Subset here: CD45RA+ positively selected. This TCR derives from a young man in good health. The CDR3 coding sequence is TGTGCCAGCAGTTTAGGACAGTTAGACCAGCCCCAGCATTTT. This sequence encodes CASSLGQLDQPQHF.